Described below is a single T cell receptor (beta chain) sequence and its context. Germline V gene lookup returns CDR1 SGHAT and CDR2 FQNNGV. The CDR3 consists of 15 residues. V gave up 0 bases and J gave up 1 base, with 9 bases separating them. Produced via immunoSEQ multiplex PCR; TCRdb's table is partial and in-frame only. Among 440,000 or so clones, 90% were seen once, and the ten largest hold less than 4.5%. The treatment was: around 19 received Ad26.COV2.S at low or high dose, single or two shots; several received placebo; per-sample allocation not given. The study sampled participants on day 63 after the first vaccine or placebo injection. Expressing Wuhan-strain SARS-CoV-2 spike, an Ad26 vector served as the vaccine. The data were taken from a study of Ad26.COV2.S vaccination and SARS-CoV-2 variants. Across the whole study: Ad26.COV2.S given intramuscularly, once or twice 56 days apart.

This clonotype was sampled from a person between 18 and 65 years old who received the Ad26.COV2.S COVID-19 vaccine or a placebo. The source was peripheral blood, collected in a trial of Ad26.COV2.S vaccine versus placebo. V gene TRBV11-2 combines with J gene TRBJ1-1, with D uncertain. CDR3 coding DNA: TGTGCCAGCAGCTTAGAGGCGACACCGAACACTGAAGCTTTCTTT. Translation gives CASSLEATPNTEAFF.